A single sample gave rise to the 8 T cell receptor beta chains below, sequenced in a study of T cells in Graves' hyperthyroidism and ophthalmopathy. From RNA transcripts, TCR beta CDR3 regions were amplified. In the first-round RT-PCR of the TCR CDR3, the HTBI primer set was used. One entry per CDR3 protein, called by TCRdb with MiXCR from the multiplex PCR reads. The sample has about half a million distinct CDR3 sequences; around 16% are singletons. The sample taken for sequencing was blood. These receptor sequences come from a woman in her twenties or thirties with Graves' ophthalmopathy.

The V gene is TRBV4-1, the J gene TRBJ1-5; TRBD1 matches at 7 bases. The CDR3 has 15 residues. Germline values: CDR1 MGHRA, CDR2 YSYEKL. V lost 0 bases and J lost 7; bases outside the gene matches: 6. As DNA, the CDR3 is TGCGCCAGCAGCCAAGAAAGACAGGGAACCCAGCCCCAGCATTTT. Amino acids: CASSQERQGTQPQHF.

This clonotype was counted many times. The CDR3, as DNA: TGTGCCAGCAGCGTAGGGGGGGGACAGGTTTCCCAGCTCGGCGGGAGATACACTGAAGCTTTCTTT. This translates into CASSVGGGQVSQLGGRYTEAFF. The rearrangement joins TRBV9 to TRBJ1-1; 8 bases agree with TRBD1. The CDR3 extends over 22 amino acids. Germline-derived CDR1 and CDR2 are SGDLS and YYNGEE. Unmatched junction bases numbered 25, after V lost 0 bases and J lost 3 bases.

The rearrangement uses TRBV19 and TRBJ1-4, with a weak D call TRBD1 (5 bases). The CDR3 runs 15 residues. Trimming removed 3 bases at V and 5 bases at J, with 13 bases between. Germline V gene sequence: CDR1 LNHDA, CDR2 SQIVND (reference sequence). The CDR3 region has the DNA TGTGCCAGTAGTATTCGGGTGACAGCGAATGAAAAACTGTTTTTT. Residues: CASSIRVTANEKLFF.

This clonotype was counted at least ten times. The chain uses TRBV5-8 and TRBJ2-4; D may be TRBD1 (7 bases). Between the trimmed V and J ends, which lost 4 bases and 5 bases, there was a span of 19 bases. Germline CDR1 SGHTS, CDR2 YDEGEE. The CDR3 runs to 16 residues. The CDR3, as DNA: TGTGCCAGCAGCCCGGGCAGGGGGGCAGCACAAAACATTCAGTACTTC. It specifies CASSPGRGAAQNIQYF.

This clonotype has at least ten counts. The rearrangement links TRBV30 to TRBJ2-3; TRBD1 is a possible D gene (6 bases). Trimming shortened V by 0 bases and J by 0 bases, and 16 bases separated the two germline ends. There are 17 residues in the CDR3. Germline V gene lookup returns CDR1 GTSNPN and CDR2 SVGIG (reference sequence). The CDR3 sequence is CAWSVRGTRASTDTQYF. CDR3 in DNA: TGTGCCTGGAGTGTAAGAGGGACAAGGGCTAGCACAGATACGCAGTATTTT.

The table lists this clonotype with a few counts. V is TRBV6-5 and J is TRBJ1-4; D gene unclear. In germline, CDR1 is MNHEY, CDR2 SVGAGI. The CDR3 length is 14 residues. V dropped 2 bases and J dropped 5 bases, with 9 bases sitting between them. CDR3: CASSYRKENEKLFF. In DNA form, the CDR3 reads TGTGCCAGCAGTTACAGGAAAGAGAATGAAAAACTGTTTTTT.

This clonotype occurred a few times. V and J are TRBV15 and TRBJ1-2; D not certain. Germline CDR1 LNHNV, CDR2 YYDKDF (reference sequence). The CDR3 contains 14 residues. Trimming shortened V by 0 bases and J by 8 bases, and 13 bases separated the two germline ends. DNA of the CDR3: TGTGCCACCAGCAGAGAAAGTAGGGTCCGAGGCTACACCTTC. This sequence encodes CATSRESRVRGYTF.

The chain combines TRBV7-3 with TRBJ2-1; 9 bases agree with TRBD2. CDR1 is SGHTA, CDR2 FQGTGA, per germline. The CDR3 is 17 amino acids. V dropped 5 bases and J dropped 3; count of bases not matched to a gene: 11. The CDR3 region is CASSRLAGMRNYNEQFF. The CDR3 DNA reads TGTGCCAGCAGCCGGCTAGCGGGGATGAGAAACTACAATGAGCAGTTCTTC.